A selection of T cell receptor beta chains follows, all from one sample in a study of cytomegalovirus exposure and HLA in healthy donors. Using immunoSEQ multiplex PCR, the repertoire was profiled, and TCRdb retains in-frame clones only, with some absent. The data show 60,000 or so clones, roughly 71% seen once. The specimen was PBMCs. These TCRs come from a man in his forties or fifties in good health and CMV-seropositive. The CDR3 runs from the conserved cysteine through the conserved F or W. A D gene is named only where the DNA matches it firmly.

j_call d_call v_call cdr3_aa
TRBJ2-1 - TRBV5-1 CASTAGEGSSYNEQFF
TRBJ1-1 TRBD1 TRBV28 CASSSEGQGNTEAFF
TRBJ1-2 TRBD1 TRBV4-1 CASSQGTGDIYGYTF
TRBJ2-7 TRBD2 TRBV27 CASSFRLAEDYEQYF
TRBJ2-3 - TRBV7-9 CASSLALVSDTQYF
TRBJ1-2 - TRBV6-5 CASSYSGTSYGYTF
TRBJ1-1 TRBD1 TRBV29-1 CSVGGTGGGSWNTEAFF
TRBJ2-3 TRBD1 TRBV5-6 CASSLRTGGAEQDTQYF
TRBJ2-1 TRBD2 TRBV19 CASSIMTSGNNEQFF
TRBJ1-1 TRBD1 TRBV6-5 CASSQGQGRYAFF
TRBJ1-1 - TRBV9 CASSVDRTHTEAFF
TRBJ2-5 TRBD1 TRBV2 CASKSGTGEETQYF
TRBJ1-1 - TRBV20-1 CSASSGEAFF
TRBJ1-1 - TRBV19 CASSNPRRGENTEAFF
TRBJ1-2 TRBD1 TRBV2 CASKFGQGISNYGYTF
TRBJ2-2 - TRBV5-1 CASSLGQDNTGELFF
TRBJ1-2 TRBD1 TRBV6-5 CASSGDRGANYGYTF
TRBJ2-5 TRBD2 TRBV6-8 CASKPGTSGGKETQYF
TRBJ2-2 - TRBV9 CASSVSGPANTGELFF
TRBJ2-5 TRBD1 TRBV10-3 CAIGGTGNQETQYF